This T cell receptor beta chain was obtained from a study of blood T cell repertoires in COVID-19. Across the whole study: Sites in the United States, Italy and Spain provided acute and convalescent COVID-19 samples. PBMCs, B-cell-depleted T cells, or T cells provided the cDNA or gDNA that made up the material.

This CDR3 is 13 amino acids long. Trimming pared 6 bases from V and 1 base from J, leaving 9 bases between. Germline loops: CDR1 MNHEY, CDR2 SVGAGI. Original methodology: Amplification of reference gene primers provided the estimated nucleated cell counts. Clones were sequenced by immunoSEQ multiplex PCR, and TCRdb holds only the in-frame ones, with some missing. D and trimming were read from the DNA, whereas the V and J calls and clone size are those reported in that table. The sample carries about 190,000 clones, roughly 80% recorded once. The count of this clone is one. This receptor was obtained from a man aged 60-69 years with acute or convalescent COVID-19. The source material was peripheral blood. The chain recombines TRBV6-5 with TRBJ1-1, with D possibly being TRBD1 (5 bases). The CDR3 here is CASRPTGNTEAFF. For the CDR3, the DNA is TGTGCCAGCAGACCAACAGGGAACACTGAAGCTTTCTTT.